Below are 4 T cell receptor beta chains sequenced from a single sample in a study of long-term antiretroviral therapy in people with HIV. Survey-level immunoSEQ v3.0 assays were run. Produced via immunoSEQ multiplex PCR; TCRdb's table is partial and in-frame only. The data contain about 36,000 clones, around three quarters of them singletons. The source material was unsorted PBMCs, sampled 3.4 years after starting antiretroviral therapy. The source of these receptors is a man aged 30 to 45 with HIV.

The rearrangement links TRBV5-4 to TRBJ2-3; D unclear. Looked up from germline, CDR1 is SGHNT and CDR2 is YYREEE (reference sequence). This CDR3 is 14 amino acids long. V lost 3 bases to trimming and J lost 6 bases, with 14 bases between them. The CDR3 region has the DNA TGTGCCAGCAGCTACTATGGGTCTGGTGATACGCAGTATTTT. It yields the protein CASSYYGSGDTQYF.

The chain carries TRBV12-2 and TRBJ2-3; the listed D gene, TRBD1, was not tested against the DNA. TRBV12-2 is recorded as a pseudogene. This CDR3 comprises 16 residues. The DNA of the CDR3 is TGTGCAAGTCGCCCCCCTCGGCACAAGGGGACAGATACGCAGTATTTT. Amino acids: CASRPPRHKGTDTQYF.

This chain joins TRBV2 and TRBJ2-7; TRBD1 matches at 7 bases. The CDR3 spans 13 residues. The J segment lost 2 bases and the V segment lost 5 bases, leaving 3 bases of the junction unmatched. Germline CDR1 SNHLY, CDR2 FYNNEI. The CDR3 here is CASSTTGAYEQYF. The DNA for the CDR3 is TGTGCCAGCAGTACAACAGGGGCCTACGAGCAGTACTTC. Full variable domain (rest looked up from reference TRBV2 and TRBJ2-7): EPEVTQTPSHQVTQMGQEVILRCVPISNHLYFYWYRQILGQKVEFLVSFYNNEISEKSEIFDDQFSVERPDGSNFTLKIRSTKLEDSAMYFCASSTTGAYEQYFGPGTRLTVT.

The gene calls are TRBV15 and TRBJ2-1; 8 positions agree with TRBD1. This CDR3 contains 13 residues. J lost 8 bases, V lost 5 bases, and 5 bases had no gene match. In germline, CDR1 is LNHNV, CDR2 YYDKDF (reference sequence). The chain's CDR3 is CATSPGGSDEQFF. In DNA form, the CDR3 reads TGTGCCACCAGCCCAGGGGGCAGTGATGAGCAGTTCTTC.